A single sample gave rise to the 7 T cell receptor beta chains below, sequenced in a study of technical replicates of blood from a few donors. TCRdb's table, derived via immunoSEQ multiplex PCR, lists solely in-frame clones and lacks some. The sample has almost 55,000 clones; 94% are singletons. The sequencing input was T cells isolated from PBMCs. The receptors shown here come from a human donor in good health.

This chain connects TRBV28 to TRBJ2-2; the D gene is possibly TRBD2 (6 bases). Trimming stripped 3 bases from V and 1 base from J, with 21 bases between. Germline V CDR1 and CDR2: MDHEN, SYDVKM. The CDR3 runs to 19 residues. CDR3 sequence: CASSFRLNRDSRNTGELFF. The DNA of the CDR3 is TGTGCCAGCAGTTTCCGTCTCAACCGGGACTCAAGGAACACCGGGGAGCTGTTTTTT.

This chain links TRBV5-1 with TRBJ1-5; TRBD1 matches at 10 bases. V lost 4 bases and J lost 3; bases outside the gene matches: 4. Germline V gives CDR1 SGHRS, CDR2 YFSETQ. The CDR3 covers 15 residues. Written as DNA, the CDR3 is TGCGCCAGCAGCGCCGGGACAGGGGTCAATCAGCCCCAGCATTTT. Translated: CASSAGTGVNQPQHF.

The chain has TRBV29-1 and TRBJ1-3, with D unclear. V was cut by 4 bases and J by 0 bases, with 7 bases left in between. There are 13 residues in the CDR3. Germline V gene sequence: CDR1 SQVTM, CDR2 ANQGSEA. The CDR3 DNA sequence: TGCAGCGTTGGAATGGCCTCTGGAAACACCATATATTTT. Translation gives CSVGMASGNTIYF.

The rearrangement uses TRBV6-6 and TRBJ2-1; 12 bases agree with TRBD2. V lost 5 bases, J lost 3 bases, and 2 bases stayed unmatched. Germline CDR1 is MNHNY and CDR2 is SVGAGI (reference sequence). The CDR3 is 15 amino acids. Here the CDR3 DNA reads TGTGCCAGCAGTCCTAGCGGGAGGGTCTACAATGAGCAGTTCTTC. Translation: CASSPSGRVYNEQFF.

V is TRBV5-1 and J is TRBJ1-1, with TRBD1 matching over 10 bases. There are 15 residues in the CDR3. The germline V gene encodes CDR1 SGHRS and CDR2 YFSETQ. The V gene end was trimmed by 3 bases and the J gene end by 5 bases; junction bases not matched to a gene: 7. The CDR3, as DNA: TGCGCCAGCAGCTCGGGGACAGGGGTATCGACTGAAGCTTTCTTT. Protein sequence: CASSSGTGVSTEAFF.

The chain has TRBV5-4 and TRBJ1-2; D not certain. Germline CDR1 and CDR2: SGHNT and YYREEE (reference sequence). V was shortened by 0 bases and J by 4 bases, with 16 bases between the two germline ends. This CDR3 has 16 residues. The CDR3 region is CASSLGAGLKRYGYTF. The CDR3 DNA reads TGTGCCAGCAGCTTGGGAGCAGGATTGAAACGCTATGGCTACACCTTC. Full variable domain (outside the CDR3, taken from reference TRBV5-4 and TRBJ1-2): ETGVTQSPTHLIKTRGQQVTLRCSSQSGHNTVSWYQQALGQGPQFIFQYYREEENGRGNFPPRFSGLQFPNYSSELNVNALELDDSALYLCASSLGAGLKRYGYTFGSGTRLTVV.

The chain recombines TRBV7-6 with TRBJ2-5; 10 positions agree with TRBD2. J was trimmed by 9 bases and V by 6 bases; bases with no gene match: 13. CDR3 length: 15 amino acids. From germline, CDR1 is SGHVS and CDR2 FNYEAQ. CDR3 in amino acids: CASRSLAGVHRAQYF. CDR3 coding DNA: TGTGCCAGCAGGTCTCTAGCGGGAGTTCATCGGGCCCAGTACTTC.